These T cell receptor beta chains were read from a single sample in a study of radiation and T cells in renal cell carcinoma. Sequencing was performed with immunoSEQ multiplex PCR; in TCRdb, only in-frame clones are kept and a portion is missing. The repertoire has approximately 83,000 clones, about 82% of them found once; the top ten carry approximately 8.6%. The specimen comprised blood, sampled from a patient whose treatment included radiotherapy and nephrectomy. Every receptor here comes from a man aged 45-60 years with renal cell carcinoma. CDR3s include the opening cysteine and the closing phenylalanine or tryptophan. A D gene is named only where the DNA matches it firmly. Size values are once, few and many counts, or a class for expanded clones, and some rows have none.

TGTGCCAGCAGACGTAACCCCGAGGGGTTTGGAGACACTGAAGCTTTCTTT	CASRRNPEGFGDTEAFF	NA	TRBV7-2	17	TRBJ1-1	NA
TGCGCCAGCAGCCAAGATAACGGACTAGTTTCCGCCGCAGATACGCAGTATTTT	CASSQDNGLVSAADTQYF	TRBD2	TRBV4-3	18	TRBJ2-3	NA
TGTGCCAGCAGCTTAATGAGCACAGATACGCAGTATTTT	CASSLMSTDTQYF	NA	TRBV7-9	13	TRBJ2-3	NA
TGTGCCAGCATTCCGGGTCAGGTTTGTGGGTATAGCAATCAGCCCCAGCATTTT	CASIPGQVCGYSNQPQHF	NA	TRBV11-3	18	TRBJ1-5	NA
TGTGCCAGCAGTTCCCACGAGGGGGGTGCTACCAACACAGATACGCAGTATTTT	CASSSHEGGATNTDTQYF	NA	TRBV25-1	18	TRBJ2-3	NA
TGTGCCAGCAGTTGGTCAGGGAGGGTTGGGGAGACCCAGTACTTC	CASSWSGRVGETQYF	TRBD2	TRBV6-5	15	TRBJ2-5	NA
TGTGCCAGCAGCCTCGGTATGACAGAAAAACTGTTTTTT	CASSLGMTEKLFF	NA	TRBV5-5	13	TRBJ1-4	NA
TGTGCCAGCAGCTTGGCCTCGAGGACAAACCATTCACCCCTCCACTTT	CASSLASRTNHSPLHF	NA	TRBV7-3	16	TRBJ1-6	NA
TGTGCCAGCAGCCTGACAACCTCTGGAAACACCATATATTTT	CASSLTTSGNTIYF	NA	TRBV7-8	14	TRBJ1-3	NA
TGCGCCAGCAGCTTAGGGGTAAATGAGCAGTTCTTC	CASSLGVNEQFF	NA	TRBV5-1	12	TRBJ2-1	NA
TGTGCCAGCAGCTTAGCGGCAGGCAGTGACTACGAGCAGTACTTC	CASSLAAGSDYEQYF	NA	TRBV7-2	15	TRBJ2-7	NA
TGTGCCAGCAGCTTACCGGGGGGGAACACTGAAGCTTTCTTT	CASSLPGGNTEAFF	NA	TRBV7-8	14	TRBJ1-1	medium-sized
TGTGCCAGCTCACGGACAGGTTTTCAAGAGACCCAGTACTTC	CASSRTGFQETQYF	TRBD1	TRBV18	14	TRBJ2-5	NA